The 5 T cell receptor beta chains listed next were all sequenced from one sample in a study of cytomegalovirus exposure and HLA in healthy donors. PCR primers comprised 60 Vbeta and 13 Jbeta primers. TCRdb keeps only in-frame clones here, not all; method: immunoSEQ multiplex PCR. The sample includes 100,000 to 150,000 clones, roughly 15% seen only once; the top ten take approximately 2.9%. The source material was PBMCs. These receptors were collected from a female donor in good health and CMV-seropositive.

The sample holds a few counts of this clone. This rearrangement joins TRBV27 to TRBJ2-7, with 7 nucleotides matching TRBD2. V shed 4 bases and J 6 bases; nucleotides not matched to a gene: 0. Germline V CDR1 and CDR2: MNHEY, SMNVEV (reference sequence). The length of the CDR3 is 11 residues. The CDR3 loop is CASSWEGEQYF. CDR3 nucleotide sequence: TGTGCCAGCAGTTGGGAGGGCGAGCAGTACTTC.

This clone was seen a few times. The chain combines TRBV7-9 with TRBJ2-1, with D possibly matching TRBD2 (5 bases). Germline V gives CDR1 SEHNR, CDR2 FQNEAQ (reference sequence). The CDR3 sequence is 15 residues long. The V end was cut by 2 bases, the J end by 0 bases, with 8 bases between. The CDR3: CASSLSAGSYNEQFF. CDR3 nucleotides: TGTGCCAGCAGCTTATCTGCGGGCTCCTACAATGAGCAGTTCTTC.

This clone was seen more than once but under ten times. The chain joins TRBV2 to TRBJ2-2; possible D gene TRBD2, 7 bases. The CDR3 consists of 16 residues. V was shortened by 1 base and J by 5 bases, with 14 bases between the two germline ends. Germline loops: CDR1 SNHLY, CDR2 FYNNEI. This chain's CDR3 is CASSEEGGLQTGELFF. The DNA of the CDR3 is TGTGCCAGCAGTGAAGAGGGGGGGCTTCAAACCGGGGAGCTGTTTTTT.

J is TRBJ2-2 and V is TRBV6-5; 7 nucleotides line up with TRBD2. This CDR3 is built from 15 residues. The germline V gene has CDR1 MNHEY and CDR2 SVGAGI. Germline trimming cut 6 bases from V and 3 bases from J; bases unmatched to any gene: 7. CDR3 region: CASSKGLTDTGELFF. The CDR3 coding sequence is TGTGCCAGCAGCAAGGGACTAACCGACACCGGGGAGCTGTTTTTT.

This clone came up a few times. V and J are TRBV9 and TRBJ2-6; 7 positions agree with TRBD1. V was clipped by 3 bases and J by 3 bases; unmatched bases: 3. Germline V CDR1 and CDR2: SGDLS, YYNGEE. The CDR3 extends over 15 amino acids. The CDR3 bases are TGTGCCAGCAGCGCCGACAGGGATGGGGCCAACGTCCTGACTTTC. This gives the protein CASSADRDGANVLTF.